The 5 T cell receptor beta chains below were found in one sample sequenced in a study of CD4 T cells in relation to SARS-CoV-2 and coronaviruses. These TCRs are of unknown antigen specificity. Sequenced by immunoSEQ multiplex PCR; TCRdb stores in-frame clones only, minus some. This sample has 38,000 or so clones, with over 70% found just once. The sample was memory CD4+ T cells from PBMCs, cultured in vitro. These receptors were collected from an adult with COVID-19.

This chain connects TRBV6-1 to TRBJ1-1; tentative D call: TRBD1 (5 bases). Germline V gene lookup returns CDR1 MNHNS and CDR2 SASEGT. V was clipped by 1 base and J by 8 bases, with 17 bases between them. The CDR3 is made up of 15 amino acids. CDR3 amino acids: CASSEEAGSFVEAFF. In nucleotides, the CDR3 is TGTGCCAGCAGTGAAGAGGCAGGGTCGTTCGTCGAAGCTTTCTTT.

As DNA, the CDR3 is TGTGCCAGCAGTTCGGAACGGGGGCCCGACCCTGGCGAGCAGTACTTC. Protein sequence: CASSSERGPDPGEQYF. The chain recombines TRBV6-5 with TRBJ2-7; either TRBD1 or TRBD2 may fit D (6 bases each). This CDR3 region has 16 residues. V lost 4 bases to trimming and J lost 6 bases, with 22 bases between them. CDR1 MNHEY and CDR2 SVGAGI come from the germline V gene.

Points on this clone: The junction departs from germline at one end; a sequencing error may be responsible. The genes are TRBV6-6 and TRBJ2-7, with TRBD2 as a possible D gene (7 bases). The length of the CDR3 is 14 residues. The germline V gene encodes CDR1 MNHNY and CDR2 SVGAGI (reference sequence). The CDR3 reads CASSYGGASNEQYF. In nucleotides, the CDR3 is TGTGCCAGCAGTTACGGGGGGGCCTCCAACGAGCAGTACTTC.

V gene TRBV6-2 or TRBV6-3 combines with J gene TRBJ2-3; 12 nucleotides match TRBD1. Germline CDR1 is MNHEY and CDR2 is SVGEGT. CDR3 length: 16 amino acids. J was trimmed by 3 bases and V by 2 bases; bases with no gene match: 3. CDR3 nucleotide sequence: TGTGCCAGCAGTTACGGGGACAGGGGGCGAACAGATACGCAGTATTTT. Residues: CASSYGDRGRTDTQYF.

The chain employs TRBV15 and TRBJ1-5, with TRBD1 identical over 10 bases. The CDR3 is made up of 15 amino acids. Unmatched junction bases numbered 8, after V lost 5 bases and J lost 7 bases. Germline CDR1 and CDR2: LNHNV and YYDKDF (reference sequence). The CDR3 protein is CATSVDRGLGQPQHF. The CDR3 coding sequence is TGTGCCACCAGCGTTGACAGGGGGCTGGGGCAGCCCCAGCATTTT.